These T cell receptor beta chains were read from a single sample in a study of control samples from healthy donors and cancer patients. Clones were read by immunoSEQ multiplex PCR, and TCRdb kept only the in-frame ones, dropping some. The sample has just over 150,000 clones; approximately 90% are singletons. The material sequenced was blood. The receptors were gathered from a man between 25 and 39 years old in good health. Each CDR3 is given with its conserved first and last residue. Each record gives: V gene, J gene, clone size, D gene, CDR3 DNA, CDR3 protein. A D gene is named only where the DNA matches it firmly. Size values are once, few and many counts, or a class for expanded clones, and some rows have none.

V: TRBV6-5
J: TRBJ2-7
size: once
D: NA
DNA: TGTGCCAGCGGGACAACCGACGAGCAGTACTTC
CDR3: CASGTTDEQYF

V: TRBV25-1
J: TRBJ2-1
size: few
D: TRBD2
DNA: TGTGCCAGCAGTGTACCGGGAGGGAGGCACAATGAGCAGTTCTTC
CDR3: CASSVPGGRHNEQFF

V: TRBV11-2
J: TRBJ2-5
size: NA
D: NA
DNA: TGTGCCAGCAGCTTAGGCAAGAAAGAGACCCAGTACTTC
CDR3: CASSLGKKETQYF

V: TRBV19
J: TRBJ2-5
size: NA
D: TRBD1
DNA: TGTGCCAGTAGCCCTTACCGGGACAGGGTTAGGCCGGAGACCCAGTACTTC
CDR3: CASSPYRDRVRPETQYF

V: TRBV10-3
J: TRBJ2-7
size: once
D: NA
DNA: TGTGCCATCTCTGGGACGCCCTACGAGCAGTACTTC
CDR3: CAISGTPYEQYF

V: TRBV15
J: TRBJ2-1
size: NA
D: TRBD2
DNA: TGTGCCACCAGCACAAGGACTAGCGGGAGTCCGGATGAGCAGTTCTTC
CDR3: CATSTRTSGSPDEQFF

V: TRBV6-5
J: TRBJ1-4
size: NA
D: TRBD1
DNA: TGTGCCAGCAGTTCGGACCCGGGACAGGGGAATGAAAAACTGTTTTTT
CDR3: CASSSDPGQGNEKLFF

V: TRBV10-1
J: TRBJ2-1
size: NA
D: TRBD1
DNA: TGCGCCAGCAGTGACGTGTTCGTGGGACAGGGGAAAAAGAATGAGCAGTTCTTC
CDR3: CASSDVFVGQGKKNEQFF

V: TRBV6-5
J: TRBJ1-1
size: NA
D: NA
DNA: TGTGCCAGCAGTAAAATAGAGATGAACACTGAAGCTTTCTTT
CDR3: CASSKIEMNTEAFF

V: TRBV5-1
J: TRBJ2-7
size: NA
D: TRBD2
DNA: TGCGCCAGCAGCCACGGACTAGCGGGAGGCAATATAGAGGAGCAGTACTTC
CDR3: CASSHGLAGGNIEEQYF

V: TRBV6-5
J: TRBJ1-5
size: NA
D: NA
DNA: TGTGCCAGCAGTGACTCACCTCGGCCCCAGCATTTT
CDR3: CASSDSPRPQHF

V: TRBV21-1
J: TRBJ1-5
size: NA
D: NA
DNA: TGTGCCACTACAGGGGTGAGGGGTGGCAGCAATCAGCCCCAGCATTTT
CDR3: CATTGVRGGSNQPQHF

V: TRBV19
J: TRBJ1-3
size: NA
D: NA
DNA: TGTGCCAGTAGTGAGGCGGCAGGGTGGCGAAACACCATATATTTT
CDR3: CASSEAAGWRNTIYF

V: TRBV6-5
J: TRBJ1-1
size: NA
D: TRBD1
DNA: TGTGCCAGCAGAGGGGGACAGCGGACTGAAGCTTTCTTT
CDR3: CASRGGQRTEAFF

V: TRBV5-8
J: TRBJ2-7
size: once
D: NA
DNA: TGTGCCAGCAGAAGGATGCAGGGGTGGGGAAGGGGGTCCTACGAGCAGTACTTC
CDR3: CASRRMQGWGRGSYEQYF

V: TRBV7-8
J: TRBJ1-2
size: NA
D: NA
DNA: TGTGCCAGCAGCTTAAGAGGGTCCCCTTATGGCTACACCTTC
CDR3: CASSLRGSPYGYTF

V: TRBV9
J: TRBJ2-2
size: once
D: NA
DNA: TGTGCCAGCAGCGTACAAGGGGACCCCACCGGGGAGCTGTTTTTT
CDR3: CASSVQGDPTGELFF

V: TRBV19
J: TRBJ2-2
size: once
D: TRBD2
DNA: TGTGCCAGTAGTATTAGCGGGAGTGCCGGGGAGCTGTTTTTT
CDR3: CASSISGSAGELFF

V: TRBV2
J: TRBJ2-3
size: NA
D: NA
DNA: TGTGCCAGCAAGAGGGGCGGACAGACAGATACGCAGTATTTT
CDR3: CASKRGGQTDTQYF

V: TRBV18
J: TRBJ2-1
size: NA
D: TRBD2
DNA: TGTGCCAGCTCACCACCATCTCTAGCGGGAGTCCATGAGCAGTTCTTC
CDR3: CASSPPSLAGVHEQFF

V: TRBV15
J: TRBJ1-4
size: NA
D: NA
DNA: TGTGCCACCAGCAGAGATAGTGGCGAAAAACTGTTTTTT
CDR3: CATSRDSGEKLFF

V: TRBV6-6
J: TRBJ1-2
size: NA
D: NA
DNA: TGTGCCAGCAGTTACCGGGTTAGCTATGGCTACACCTTC
CDR3: CASSYRVSYGYTF

V: TRBV10-3
J: TRBJ1-2
size: NA
D: NA
DNA: TGTGCCATCAGTGAGTCCGGGGGGGGTTACTATGGCTACACCTTC
CDR3: CAISESGGGYYGYTF

V: TRBV6-5
J: TRBJ2-2
size: NA
D: NA
DNA: TGTGCCAGCAGCCCCCTCGCGAACACCGGGGAGCTGTTTTTT
CDR3: CASSPLANTGELFF

V: TRBV27
J: TRBJ1-1
size: NA
D: NA
DNA: TGTGCCAGCAGAGGGGGGATGAACACTGAAGCTTTCTTT
CDR3: CASRGGMNTEAFF

V: TRBV5-1
J: TRBJ2-1
size: NA
D: TRBD2
DNA: TGCGCCAGCATCCCCGGGGGGGCCTCCTCCTACAATGAGCAGTTCTTC
CDR3: CASIPGGASSYNEQFF

V: TRBV28
J: TRBJ1-2
size: NA
D: TRBD1
DNA: TGTGCCAGCAGATTCCCCGGGACAGGGGGCGGTGGAAAAAGTGGCTACACCTTC
CDR3: CASRFPGTGGGGKSGYTF

V: TRBV27
J: TRBJ2-7
size: NA
D: NA
DNA: TGTGCCAGCAGTCCCCTAAACGGACGCTACGAGCAGTACTTC
CDR3: CASSPLNGRYEQYF

V: TRBV29-1
J: TRBJ2-5
size: NA
D: NA
DNA: TGCAGCGTTGAGTCGGCCGAAGAGACCCAGTACTTC
CDR3: CSVESAEETQYF

V: TRBV7-2
J: TRBJ1-6
size: NA
D: NA
DNA: TGTGCCAGCTTTCCCGGGGAGCTCTATAGCTCCTATAATTCACCCCTCCACTTT
CDR3: CASFPGELYSSYNSPLHF

V: TRBV6-1
J: TRBJ1-2
size: few
D: NA
DNA: TGTGCCAGCAGGGAAGCAGCTACCCTTACTAACTATGGCTACACCTTC
CDR3: CASREAATLTNYGYTF

V: TRBV24-1
J: TRBJ1-2
size: NA
D: NA
DNA: TGTGCCACCAGTGAGAGGCCCGGACGACAGGCCCCGAGTGGCTACACCTTC
CDR3: CATSERPGRQAPSGYTF

V: TRBV20-1
J: TRBJ2-7
size: NA
D: NA
DNA: TGCAGTGCCGACAGACCCCTACTCTCCAACTTC
CDR3: CSADRPLLSNF

V: TRBV7-2
J: TRBJ1-5
size: few
D: NA
DNA: TGTGCCAGCAGCTTTATGGGGGATCGGCAGCCCCAGCATTTT
CDR3: CASSFMGDRQPQHF

V: TRBV28
J: TRBJ2-3
size: NA
D: NA
DNA: TGTGCCAGCAAAGGCAGTTGGGATACGCAGTATTTT
CDR3: CASKGSWDTQYF

V: TRBV2
J: TRBJ2-7
size: NA
D: NA
DNA: TGTGCCAGCTACACAGGGTTCGGTCCCTACGAGCAGTACTTC
CDR3: CASYTGFGPYEQYF

V: TRBV28
J: TRBJ1-4
size: NA
D: NA
DNA: TGTGCCAGCAGTTTACCCCGGAGCACCTCAACTAATGAAAAACTGTTTTTT
CDR3: CASSLPRSTSTNEKLFF

V: TRBV30
J: TRBJ1-5
size: NA
D: NA
DNA: TGTGCCTTGTCACAGGGAGGCAATCAGCCCCAGCATTTT
CDR3: CALSQGGNQPQHF

V: TRBV4-3
J: TRBJ1-1
size: NA
D: TRBD1
DNA: TGCGCCAGCAGCCAATTAACTGGGACAGCGAACACTGAAGCTTTCTTT
CDR3: CASSQLTGTANTEAFF

V: TRBV20-1
J: TRBJ2-5
size: NA
D: NA
DNA: TGCAGTGCTAGTGTCCGGCTAGTTGCCGAAGAGACCCAGTACTTC
CDR3: CSASVRLVAEETQYF

V: TRBV7-9
J: TRBJ2-5
size: NA
D: TRBD1
DNA: TGTGCCAGCAGCCTTGGGACAGGGAGGGAGACCCAGTACTTC
CDR3: CASSLGTGRETQYF

V: TRBV6-6
J: TRBJ2-7
size: NA
D: TRBD2
DNA: TGTGCCAGCGGGAGCGGGAGTTACTACGAGCAGTACTTC
CDR3: CASGSGSYYEQYF

V: TRBV20-1
J: TRBJ2-7
size: NA
D: NA
DNA: TGCAGTGCAACCGACTACGAGCAGTACTTC
CDR3: CSATDYEQYF

V: TRBV9
J: TRBJ2-2
size: NA
D: TRBD2
DNA: TGTGCCAGCAGCGTAATTTTAGTGAGCGGGAGTTGGACCGGGGAGCTGTTTTTT
CDR3: CASSVILVSGSWTGELFF

V: TRBV10-2
J: TRBJ2-7
size: NA
D: NA
DNA: TGCGCCAGCAGTAATGCCGGGGGACAATCTCTCGAGCAGTACTTC
CDR3: CASSNAGGQSLEQYF